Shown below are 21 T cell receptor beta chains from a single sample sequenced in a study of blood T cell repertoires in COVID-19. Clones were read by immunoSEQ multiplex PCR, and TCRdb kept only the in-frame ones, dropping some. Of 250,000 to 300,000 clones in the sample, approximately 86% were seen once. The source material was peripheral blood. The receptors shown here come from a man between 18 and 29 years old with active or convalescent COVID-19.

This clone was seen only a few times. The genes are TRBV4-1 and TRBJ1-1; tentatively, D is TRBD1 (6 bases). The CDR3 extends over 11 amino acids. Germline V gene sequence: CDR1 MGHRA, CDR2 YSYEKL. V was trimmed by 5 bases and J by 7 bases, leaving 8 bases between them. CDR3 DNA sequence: TGCGCCAGCAGCTCAGGGGTTGAAGCTTTCTTT. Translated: CASSSGVEAFF.

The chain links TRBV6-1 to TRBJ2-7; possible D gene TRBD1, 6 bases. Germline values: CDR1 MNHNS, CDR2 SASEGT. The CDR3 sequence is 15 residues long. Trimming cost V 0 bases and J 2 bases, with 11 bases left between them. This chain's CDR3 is CASSEAPQGPYEQYF. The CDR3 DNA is TGTGCCAGCAGTGAAGCTCCACAGGGCCCCTACGAGCAGTACTTC.

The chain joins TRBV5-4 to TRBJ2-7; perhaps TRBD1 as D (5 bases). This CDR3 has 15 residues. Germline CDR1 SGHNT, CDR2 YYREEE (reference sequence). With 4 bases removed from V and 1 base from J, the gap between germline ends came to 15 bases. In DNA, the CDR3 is TGTGCCAGCAGCCCCTCTGGGGCCCGTTCCTACGAGCAGTACTTC. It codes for CASSPSGARSYEQYF.

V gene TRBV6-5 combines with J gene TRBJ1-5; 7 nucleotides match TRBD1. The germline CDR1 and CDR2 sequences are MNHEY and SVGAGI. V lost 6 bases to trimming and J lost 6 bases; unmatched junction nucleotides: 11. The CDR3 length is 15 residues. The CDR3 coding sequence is TGTGCCAGCAGGTCGTTAGGGGACAGCTTTCAGCCCCAGCATTTT. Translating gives CASRSLGDSFQPQHF.

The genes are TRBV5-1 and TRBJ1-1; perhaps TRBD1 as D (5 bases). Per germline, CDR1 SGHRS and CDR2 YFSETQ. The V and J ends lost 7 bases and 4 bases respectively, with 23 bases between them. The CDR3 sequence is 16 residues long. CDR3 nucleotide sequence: TGCGCCAGCTATTCAGGGAGGGGACCTGGGGGCACTGAAGCTTTCTTT. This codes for CASYSGRGPGGTEAFF.

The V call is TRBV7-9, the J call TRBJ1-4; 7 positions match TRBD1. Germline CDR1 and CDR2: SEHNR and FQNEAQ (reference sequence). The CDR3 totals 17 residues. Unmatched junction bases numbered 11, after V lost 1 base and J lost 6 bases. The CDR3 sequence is CASSLVFQATGDEKLFF. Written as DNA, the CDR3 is TGTGCCAGCAGCTTAGTTTTTCAGGCCACAGGGGATGAAAAACTGTTTTTT. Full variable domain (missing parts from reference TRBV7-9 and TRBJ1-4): DTGVSQNPRHKITKRGQNVTFRCDPISEHNRLYWYRQTLGQGPEFLTYFQNEAQLEKSRLLSDRFSAERPKGSFSTLEIQRTEQGDSAMYLCASSLVFQATGDEKLFFGSGTQLSVL.

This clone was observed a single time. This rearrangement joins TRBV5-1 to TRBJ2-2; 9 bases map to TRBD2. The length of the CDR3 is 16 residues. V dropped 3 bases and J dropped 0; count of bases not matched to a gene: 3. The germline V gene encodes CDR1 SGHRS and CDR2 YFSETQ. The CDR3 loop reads CASSSSSGANTGELFF. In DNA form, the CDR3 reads TGCGCCAGCAGCTCGTCTAGCGGGGCGAACACCGGGGAGCTGTTTTTT.

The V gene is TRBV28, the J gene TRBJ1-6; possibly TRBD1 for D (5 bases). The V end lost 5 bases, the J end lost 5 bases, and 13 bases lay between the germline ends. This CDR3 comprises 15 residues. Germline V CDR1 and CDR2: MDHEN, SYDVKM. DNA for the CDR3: TGTGCCAGCAGTCCTCTCGGAGGGGATAATTCACCCCTCCACTTT. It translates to CASSPLGGDNSPLHF.

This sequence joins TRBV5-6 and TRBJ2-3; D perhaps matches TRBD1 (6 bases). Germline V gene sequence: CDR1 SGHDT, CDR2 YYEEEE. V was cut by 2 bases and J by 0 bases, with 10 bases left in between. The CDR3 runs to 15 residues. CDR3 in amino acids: CASSFLDRSTDTQYF. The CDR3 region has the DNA TGTGCCAGCAGCTTTCTGGACAGAAGCACAGATACGCAGTATTTT.

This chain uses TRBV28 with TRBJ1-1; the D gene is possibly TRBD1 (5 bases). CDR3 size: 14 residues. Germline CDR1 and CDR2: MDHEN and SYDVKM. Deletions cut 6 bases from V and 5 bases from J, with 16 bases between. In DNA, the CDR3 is TGTGCCAGCAGCCTCGGGGGGAGCAGGACTGAAGCTTTCTTT. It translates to CASSLGGSRTEAFF.

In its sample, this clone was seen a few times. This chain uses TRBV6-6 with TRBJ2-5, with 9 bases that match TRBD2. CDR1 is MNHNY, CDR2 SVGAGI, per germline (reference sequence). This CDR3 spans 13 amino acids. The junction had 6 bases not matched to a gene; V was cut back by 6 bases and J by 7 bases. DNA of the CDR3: TGTGCCAGCAGATTAGCGGGAGAGGTGACCCAGTACTTC. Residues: CASRLAGEVTQYF.

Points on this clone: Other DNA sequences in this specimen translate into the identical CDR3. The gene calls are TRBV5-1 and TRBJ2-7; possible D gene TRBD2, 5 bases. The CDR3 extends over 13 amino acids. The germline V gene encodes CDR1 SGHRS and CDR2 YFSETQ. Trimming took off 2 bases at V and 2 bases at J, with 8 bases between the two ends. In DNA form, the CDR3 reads TGCGCCAGCAGCTTCGGGGAAACCTACGAGCAGTACTTC. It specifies CASSFGETYEQYF.

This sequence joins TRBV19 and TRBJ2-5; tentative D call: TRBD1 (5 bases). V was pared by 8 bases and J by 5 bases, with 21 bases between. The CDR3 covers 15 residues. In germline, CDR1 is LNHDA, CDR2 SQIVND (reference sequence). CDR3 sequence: CASSKDATGRETQYF. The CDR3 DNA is TGTGCCAGTTCTAAGGACGCCACAGGACGGGAGACCCAGTACTTC.

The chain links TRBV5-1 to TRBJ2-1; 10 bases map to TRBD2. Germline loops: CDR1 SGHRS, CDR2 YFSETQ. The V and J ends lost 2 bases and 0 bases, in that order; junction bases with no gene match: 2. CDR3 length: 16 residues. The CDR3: CASSFSGGFSYNEQFF. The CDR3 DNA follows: TGCGCCAGCAGCTTTAGCGGGGGGTTCTCCTACAATGAGCAGTTCTTC.

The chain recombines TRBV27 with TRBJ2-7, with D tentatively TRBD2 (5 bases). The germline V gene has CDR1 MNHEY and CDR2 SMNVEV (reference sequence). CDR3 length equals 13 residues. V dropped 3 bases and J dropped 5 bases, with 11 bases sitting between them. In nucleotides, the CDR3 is TGTGCCAGCAGTTTCGGGAATCGCGACGAGCAGTACTTC. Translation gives CASSFGNRDEQYF.

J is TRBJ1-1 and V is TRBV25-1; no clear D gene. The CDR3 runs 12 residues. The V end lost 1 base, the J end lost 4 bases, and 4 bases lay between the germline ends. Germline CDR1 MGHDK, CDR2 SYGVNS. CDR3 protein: CASSESVTEAFF. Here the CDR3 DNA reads TGTGCCAGCAGTGAATCTGTCACTGAAGCTTTCTTT.

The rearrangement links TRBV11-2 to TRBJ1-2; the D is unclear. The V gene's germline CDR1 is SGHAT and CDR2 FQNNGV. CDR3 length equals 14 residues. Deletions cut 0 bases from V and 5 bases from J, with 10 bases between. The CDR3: CASSLDLPAYGYTF. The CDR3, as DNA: TGTGCCAGCAGCTTAGATCTTCCAGCGTATGGCTACACCTTC.

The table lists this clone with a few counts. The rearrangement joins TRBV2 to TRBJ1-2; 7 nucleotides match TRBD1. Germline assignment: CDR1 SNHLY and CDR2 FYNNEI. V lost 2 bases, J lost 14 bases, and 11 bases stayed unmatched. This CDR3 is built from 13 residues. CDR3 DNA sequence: TGTGCCAGCAGTGAATCGAACACAGGGGAATGGACCTTC. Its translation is CASSESNTGEWTF.

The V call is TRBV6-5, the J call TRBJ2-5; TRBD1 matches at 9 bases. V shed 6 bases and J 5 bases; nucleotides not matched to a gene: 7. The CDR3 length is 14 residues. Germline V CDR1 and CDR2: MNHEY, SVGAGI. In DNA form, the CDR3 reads TGTGCCAGCAGCCCCGGGGACAGGGTGGAGACCCAGTACTTC. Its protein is CASSPGDRVETQYF.

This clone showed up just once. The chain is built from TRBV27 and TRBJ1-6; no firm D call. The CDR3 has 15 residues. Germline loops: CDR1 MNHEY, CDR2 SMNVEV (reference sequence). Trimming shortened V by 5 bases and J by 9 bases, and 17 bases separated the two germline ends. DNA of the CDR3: TGTGCCAGCAGTCCCCAAAGAACGGGGAGTTCACCCCTCCACTTT. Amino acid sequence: CASSPQRTGSSPLHF.

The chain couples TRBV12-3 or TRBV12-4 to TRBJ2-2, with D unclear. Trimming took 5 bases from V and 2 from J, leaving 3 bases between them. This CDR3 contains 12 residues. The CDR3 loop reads CASSLNTGELFF. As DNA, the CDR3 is TGTGCCAGCAGTCTCAACACCGGGGAGCTGTTTTTT.